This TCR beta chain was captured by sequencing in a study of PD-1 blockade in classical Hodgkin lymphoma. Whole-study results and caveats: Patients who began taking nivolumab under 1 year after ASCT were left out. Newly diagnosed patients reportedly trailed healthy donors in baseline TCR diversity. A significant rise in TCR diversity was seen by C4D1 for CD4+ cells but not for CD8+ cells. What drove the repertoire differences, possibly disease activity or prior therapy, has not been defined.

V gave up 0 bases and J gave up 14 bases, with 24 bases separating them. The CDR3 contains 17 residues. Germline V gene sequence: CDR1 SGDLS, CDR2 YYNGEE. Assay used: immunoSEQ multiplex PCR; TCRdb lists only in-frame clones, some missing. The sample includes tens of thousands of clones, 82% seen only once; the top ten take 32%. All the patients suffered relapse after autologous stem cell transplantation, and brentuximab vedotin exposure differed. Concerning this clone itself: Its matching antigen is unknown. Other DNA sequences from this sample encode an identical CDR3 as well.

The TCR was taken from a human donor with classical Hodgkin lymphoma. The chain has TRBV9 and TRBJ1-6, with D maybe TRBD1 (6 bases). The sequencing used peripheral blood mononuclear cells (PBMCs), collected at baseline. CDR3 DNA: TGTGCCAGCAGCGTAGCAAATTCGGCAGGGGAGCAGGGATCCCTCCACTTT. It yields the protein CASSVANSAGEQGSLHF.